These 20 T cell receptor beta chains originate from one sample sequenced in a study of PD-1 blockade in mismatch repair-deficient tumors. This table comes from immunoSEQ multiplex PCR, and its TCRdb copy is limited to in-frame clones, with some not included. Here the sample spans 80,000 to 130,000 clones, roughly four fifths being singletons. The source material was peripheral blood, sampled roughly eight months after starting pembrolizumab. The receptor source for this set is an adult with mismatch repair-deficient cancer.

The chain couples TRBV7-2 to TRBJ2-1, with 10 bases identical to TRBD2. The CDR3 runs to 16 residues. Germline V gene sequence: CDR1 SGHTA, CDR2 FQGNSA. The V gene end was trimmed by 6 bases and the J gene end by 6 bases; junction bases not matched to a gene: 11. The CDR3 reads CASSNSAGGPGNEQFF. CDR3 coding DNA: TGTGCCAGCAGTAACTCAGCGGGAGGGCCGGGCAATGAGCAGTTCTTC.

The chain has TRBV11-1 and TRBJ2-7, with D perhaps matching TRBD1 or TRBD2 (5 bases each). Germline V gene lookup returns CDR1 SGHAT and CDR2 FQDESV (reference sequence). V was trimmed by 1 base and J by 3 bases, leaving 10 bases between them. CDR3 length: 14 amino acids. The CDR3 DNA reads as TGTGCCAGCAGCTTAGTGGGACCGATCTACGAGCAGTACTTC. It encodes CASSLVGPIYEQYF.

This clone was counted between two and nine times. CDR3 sequence: CASTRDGLNYGYTF. In DNA, the CDR3 is TGTGCCAGTACCAGGGACGGATTGAACTATGGCTACACCTTC. The chain links TRBV19 to TRBJ1-2; D perhaps matches TRBD1 (5 bases). Germline V CDR1 and CDR2: LNHDA, SQIVND (reference sequence). Deletions cut 7 bases from V and 2 bases from J, with 14 bases between. CDR3 length: 14 amino acids. Complete variable domain (other parts from reference TRBV19 and TRBJ1-2): DGGITQSPKYLFRKEGQNVTLSCEQNLNHDAMYWYRQDPGQGLRLIYYSQIVNDFQKGDIAEGYSVSREKKESFPLTVTSAQKNPTAFYLCASTRDGLNYGYTFGSGTRLTVV.

The V gene is TRBV5-8, the J gene TRBJ2-7; D is perhaps TRBD2 (5 bases). Between the trimmed V and J ends, which lost 0 bases and 3 bases, there was a span of 7 bases. The CDR3 consists of 13 residues. From germline, CDR1 is SGHTS and CDR2 YDEGEE. In DNA form, the CDR3 reads TGTGCCAGCAGCTTGGCCGGGAACTACGAGCAGTACTTC. Amino acids: CASSLAGNYEQYF.

The chain uses TRBV19 and TRBJ1-2; weak D call: TRBD1 (5 bases). Germline V CDR1 and CDR2: LNHDA, SQIVND (reference sequence). The CDR3 consists of 15 residues. Trimming pared 3 bases from V and 1 base from J, leaving 12 bases between. CDR3 DNA: TGTGCCAGTAGTATGTGGGGGAGCGGTAACTATGGCTACACCTTC. Translated: CASSMWGSGNYGYTF. Filled out from reference TRBV19 and TRBJ1-2, the complete variable domain reads DGGITQSPKYLFRKEGQNVTLSCEQNLNHDAMYWYRQDPGQGLRLIYYSQIVNDFQKGDIAEGYSVSREKKESFPLTVTSAQKNPTAFYLCASSMWGSGNYGYTFGSGTRLTVV.

CDR3 DNA sequence: TGTGCCAGCAGTTTAAAGGGACAGGGGGGTACCTACGAGCAGTACTTC. Its translation is CASSLKGQGGTYEQYF. V gene TRBV27 combines with J gene TRBJ2-7, with TRBD1 identical over 11 bases. Per the germline V gene, CDR1 is MNHEY and CDR2 is SMNVEV (reference sequence). CDR3 length equals 16 residues. V dropped 2 bases and J dropped 2; count of bases not matched to a gene: 5.

This chain uses TRBV25-1 with TRBJ2-3, with 10 nucleotides matching TRBD2. Germline lookup yields CDR1 MGHDK and CDR2 SYGVNS. This CDR3 is 18 amino acids long. V lost 2 bases to trimming and J lost 0 bases; unmatched junction nucleotides: 8. CDR3 DNA: TGTGCCAGCAGTGAAGTAGCGGGAGGACGACCTAGCACAGATACGCAGTATTTT. Translation: CASSEVAGGRPSTDTQYF.

The rearrangement joins TRBV5-1 to TRBJ2-5; possibly TRBD2 for D (5 bases). Trimming removed 4 bases from V and 5 bases from J, with 12 bases in between. The CDR3 totals 13 residues. Germline-derived CDR1 and CDR2 are SGHRS and YFSETQ. This CDR3 is CASSVSVTETQYF. The DNA for the CDR3 is TGCGCCAGCAGCGTTAGCGTGACGGAGACCCAGTACTTC.

This clone was found a few times. The genes are TRBV25-1 and TRBJ1-2; D possibly corresponds to TRBD1 (5 bases). CDR1 and CDR2 (germline): MGHDK, SYGVNS. The length of the CDR3 is 16 residues. The ends were cut back, 2 bases at V and 12 bases at J, with 25 bases in the middle. The CDR3 bases are TGTGCCAGCAGTGAAGAGCGGCAGGGTCGGATACGCGTCGACACCTTC. This translates into CASSEERQGRIRVDTF.

The genes are TRBV4-3 and TRBJ2-3; weak D call: TRBD1 (7 bases). The ends were cut back, 4 bases at V and 7 bases at J, with 9 bases in the middle. From germline, CDR1 is LGHNA and CDR2 YSLEER. This CDR3 has 12 amino acids. The CDR3 is CASSPGGYTQYF. In DNA form, the CDR3 reads TGCGCCAGCAGCCCAGGGGGGTATACGCAGTATTTT.

The chain uses TRBV7-2 and TRBJ2-3; 7 positions match TRBD2. J was trimmed by 3 bases and V by 6 bases; bases with no gene match: 9. CDR3 size: 15 residues. Per the germline V gene, CDR1 is SGHTA and CDR2 is FQGNSA. CDR3 sequence reads: CASSLIASGTDTQYF. In nucleotides, the CDR3 is TGTGCCAGCAGTTTAATTGCTAGCGGTACAGATACGCAGTATTTT.

The rearrangement uses TRBV23-1 and TRBJ1-5; 7 nucleotides match TRBD1. TRBV23-1 is reported as an ORF; its role is uncertain. Trimming at V came to 2 bases and at J to 2 bases, leaving 0 bases not matched to a gene. The CDR3 has 14 amino acids. CDR3 sequence (DNA): TGCGCCAGCAGTCAAGGACAGGGCAATCAGCCCCAGCATTTT. It encodes CASSQGQGNQPQHF.

The genes are TRBV11-1 and TRBJ2-7; TRBD1 agrees at 10 bases. This CDR3 is built from 14 residues. J was trimmed by 4 bases and V by 3 bases; bases with no gene match: 3. In germline, CDR1 is SGHAT, CDR2 FQDESV (reference sequence). The CDR3, as DNA: TGTGCCAGCAGCTTGACAGGGGGCGCTTACGAGCAGTACTTC. It encodes CASSLTGGAYEQYF.

This chain links TRBV7-9 with TRBJ2-1; 7 nucleotides agree with TRBD2. Trimming at V came to 6 bases and at J to 5 bases, leaving 13 bases not matched to a gene. The CDR3 totals 16 residues. Germline values: CDR1 SEHNR, CDR2 FQNEAQ (reference sequence). The CDR3 sequence: CASRSTAGVADNEQFF. CDR3 in DNA: TGTGCCAGCAGATCTACTGCGGGAGTGGCGGACAATGAGCAGTTCTTC.

V is TRBV30 and J is TRBJ2-2; 10 nucleotides line up with TRBD2. This CDR3 contains 19 residues. V shed 0 bases and J 3 bases; nucleotides not matched to a gene: 13. Germline loops: CDR1 GTSNPN, CDR2 SVGIG (reference sequence). CDR3 nucleotides: TGTGCCTGGAGTGTACAAGCGGGAGGGATTCCCCCTCACACCGGGGAGCTGTTTTTT. It yields the protein CAWSVQAGGIPPHTGELFF.

The rearrangement links TRBV6-5 to TRBJ2-2; D remains ambiguous. In germline, CDR1 is MNHEY, CDR2 SVGAGI. This CDR3 region has 12 residues. V shed 4 bases and J shed 4 bases, with 4 bases lying between them. CDR3 bases: TGTGCCAGCAGTTTGGGCACCGGGGAGCTGTTTTTT. Protein: CASSLGTGELFF.

V usage is TRBV7-2 and J usage is TRBJ2-2; 7 bases agree with TRBD2. The CDR3 length is 18 residues. The ends lost 4 bases at V and 0 bases at J; junction bases unmatched: 11. Germline values: CDR1 SGHTA, CDR2 FQGNSA. This chain's CDR3 is CASSSGRGEYSNTGELFF. The CDR3 coding sequence is TGTGCCAGCAGCTCTGGGAGGGGCGAATATTCGAACACCGGGGAGCTGTTTTTT.

The chain couples TRBV6-5 to TRBJ2-1, with 12 positions matching TRBD1. The CDR3 sequence is 14 residues long. J was trimmed by 7 bases and V by 9 bases; bases with no gene match: 7. The germline gives CDR1 MNHEY, CDR2 SVGAGI. The CDR3 sequence is CASVRDRGLNEQFF. CDR3 bases: TGTGCCAGTGTCAGGGACAGGGGGCTGAATGAGCAGTTCTTC.

The chain combines TRBV9 with TRBJ2-5; the D is unclear. This CDR3 spans 13 amino acids. V lost 0 bases, J lost 5 bases, and 8 bases lay in between. The germline V gene has CDR1 SGDLS and CDR2 YYNGEE. The CDR3 region is CASSVANRETQYF. The CDR3 DNA is TGTGCCAGCAGCGTAGCTAATCGGGAGACCCAGTACTTC.

This chain joins TRBV21-1 and TRBJ1-1; TRBD1 reflects the table's D call only, with no check against the DNA. TRBV21-1 is annotated as a pseudogene. This CDR3 is built from 16 residues. CDR3 DNA sequence: TGTGCCAGCAGCAAAGGGAGGGACAGGGGGAACACTGAAGCTTTCTTT. This translates into CASSKGRDRGNTEAFF.